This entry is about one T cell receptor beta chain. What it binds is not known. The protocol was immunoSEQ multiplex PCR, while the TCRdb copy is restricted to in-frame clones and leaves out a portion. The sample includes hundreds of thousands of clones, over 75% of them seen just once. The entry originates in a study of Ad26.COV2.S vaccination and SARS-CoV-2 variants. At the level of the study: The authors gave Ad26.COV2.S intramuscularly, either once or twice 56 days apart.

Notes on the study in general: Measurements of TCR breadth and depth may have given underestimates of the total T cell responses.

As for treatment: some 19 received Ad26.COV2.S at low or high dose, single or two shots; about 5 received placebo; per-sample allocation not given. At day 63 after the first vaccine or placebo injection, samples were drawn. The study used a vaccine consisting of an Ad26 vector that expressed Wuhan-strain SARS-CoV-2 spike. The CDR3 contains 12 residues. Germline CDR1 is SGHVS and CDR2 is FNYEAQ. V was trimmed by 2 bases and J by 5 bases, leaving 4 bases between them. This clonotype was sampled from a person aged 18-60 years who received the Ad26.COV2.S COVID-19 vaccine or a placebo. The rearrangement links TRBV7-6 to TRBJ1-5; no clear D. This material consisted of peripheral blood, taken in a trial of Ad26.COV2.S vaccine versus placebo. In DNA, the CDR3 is TGTGCCAGCAGCTTACCCGATCAGCCCCAGCATTTT. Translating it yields CASSLPDQPQHF.